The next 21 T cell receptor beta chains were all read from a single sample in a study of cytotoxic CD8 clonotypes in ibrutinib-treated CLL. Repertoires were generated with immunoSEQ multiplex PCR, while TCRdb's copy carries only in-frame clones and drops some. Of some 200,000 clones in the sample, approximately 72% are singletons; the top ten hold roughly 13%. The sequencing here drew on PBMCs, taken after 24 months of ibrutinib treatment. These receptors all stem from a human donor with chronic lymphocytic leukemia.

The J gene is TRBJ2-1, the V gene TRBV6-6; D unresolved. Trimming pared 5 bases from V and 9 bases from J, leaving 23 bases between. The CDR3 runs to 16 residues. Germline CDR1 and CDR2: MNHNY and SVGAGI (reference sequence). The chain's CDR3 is CASSGQSEPTLPEQFF. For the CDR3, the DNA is TGTGCCAGCAGTGGCCAATCGGAGCCTACTCTCCCTGAGCAGTTCTTC.

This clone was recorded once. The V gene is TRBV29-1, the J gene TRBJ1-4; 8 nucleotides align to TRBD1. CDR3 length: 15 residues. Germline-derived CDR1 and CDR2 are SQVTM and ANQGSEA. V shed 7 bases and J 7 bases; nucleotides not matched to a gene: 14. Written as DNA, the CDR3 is TGCAGCGCTGTCCACCGAGCCGGGACAGGTGAAAAACTGTTTTTT. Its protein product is CSAVHRAGTGEKLFF. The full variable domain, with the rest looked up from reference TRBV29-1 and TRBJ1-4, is SAVISQKPSRDICQRGTSLTIQCQVDSQVTMMFWYRQQPGQSLTLIATANQGSEATYESGFVIDKFPISRPNLTFSTLTVSNMSPEDSSIYLCSAVHRAGTGEKLFFGSGTQLSVL.

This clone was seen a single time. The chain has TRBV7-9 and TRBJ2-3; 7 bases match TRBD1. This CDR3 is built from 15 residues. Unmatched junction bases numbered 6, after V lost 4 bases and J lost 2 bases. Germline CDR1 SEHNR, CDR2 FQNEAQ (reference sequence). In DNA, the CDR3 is TGTGCCAGCAGCTCGGACAGGATTGTCACAGATACGCAGTATTTT. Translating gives CASSSDRIVTDTQYF.

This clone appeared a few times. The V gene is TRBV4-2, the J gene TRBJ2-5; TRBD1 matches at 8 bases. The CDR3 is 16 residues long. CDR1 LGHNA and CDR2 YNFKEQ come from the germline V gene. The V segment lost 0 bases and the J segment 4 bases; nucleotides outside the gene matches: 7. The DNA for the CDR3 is TGTGCCAGCAGCCAAGATCCCCGACAGGGGACAGAGACCCAGTACTTC. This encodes CASSQDPRQGTETQYF.

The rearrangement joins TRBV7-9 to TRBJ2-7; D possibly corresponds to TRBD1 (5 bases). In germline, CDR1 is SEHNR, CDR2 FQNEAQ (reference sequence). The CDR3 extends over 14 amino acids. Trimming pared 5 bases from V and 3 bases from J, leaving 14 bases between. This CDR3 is CASSTRQTYYEQYF. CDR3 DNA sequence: TGTGCCAGCAGCACCAGACAGACCTACTACGAGCAGTACTTC.

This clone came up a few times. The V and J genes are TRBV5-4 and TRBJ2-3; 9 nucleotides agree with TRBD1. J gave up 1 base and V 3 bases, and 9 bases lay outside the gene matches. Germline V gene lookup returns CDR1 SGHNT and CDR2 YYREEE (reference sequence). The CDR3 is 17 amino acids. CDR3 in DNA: TGTGCCAGCAGCTGGGGACAGGGTGGGGTACGCACAGATACGCAGTATTTT. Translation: CASSWGQGGVRTDTQYF.

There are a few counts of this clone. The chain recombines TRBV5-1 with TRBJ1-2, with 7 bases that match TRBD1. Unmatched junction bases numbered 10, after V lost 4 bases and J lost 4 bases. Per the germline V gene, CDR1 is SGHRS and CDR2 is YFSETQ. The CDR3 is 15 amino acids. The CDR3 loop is CASSVGTVFGYGYTF. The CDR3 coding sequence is TGCGCCAGCAGCGTAGGGACAGTATTTGGCTATGGCTACACCTTC.

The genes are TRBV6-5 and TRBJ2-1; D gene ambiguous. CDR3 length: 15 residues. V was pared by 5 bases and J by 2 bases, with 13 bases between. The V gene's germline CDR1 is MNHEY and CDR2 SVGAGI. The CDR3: CASSTYAVTYNEQFF. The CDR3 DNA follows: TGTGCCAGCAGTACTTACGCGGTGACCTACAATGAGCAGTTCTTC.

CDR3 DNA sequence: TGTGCCACCAGCAGAGATCCGGGACGGAGGGCCTCTAATCAGCCCCAGCATTTT. Protein: CATSRDPGRRASNQPQHF. The rearrangement links TRBV15 to TRBJ1-5; maybe TRBD1 (5 bases). Germline values: CDR1 LNHNV, CDR2 YYDKDF (reference sequence). The CDR3 length is 18 residues. Between the trimmed V and J ends, which lost 0 bases and 4 bases, there was a span of 19 bases.

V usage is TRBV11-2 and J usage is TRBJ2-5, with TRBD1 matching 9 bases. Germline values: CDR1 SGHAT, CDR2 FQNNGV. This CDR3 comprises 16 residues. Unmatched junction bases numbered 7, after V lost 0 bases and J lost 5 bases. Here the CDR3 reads CASSLDDTGGTETQYF. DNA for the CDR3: TGTGCCAGCAGCTTAGATGACACAGGGGGCACGGAGACCCAGTACTTC.

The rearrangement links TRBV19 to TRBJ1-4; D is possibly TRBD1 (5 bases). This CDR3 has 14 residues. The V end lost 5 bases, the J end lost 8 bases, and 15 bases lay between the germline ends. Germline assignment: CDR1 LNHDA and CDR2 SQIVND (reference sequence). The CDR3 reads CASSPPQEREKLFF. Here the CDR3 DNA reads TGTGCCAGTAGTCCTCCACAGGAAAGGGAAAAACTGTTTTTT.

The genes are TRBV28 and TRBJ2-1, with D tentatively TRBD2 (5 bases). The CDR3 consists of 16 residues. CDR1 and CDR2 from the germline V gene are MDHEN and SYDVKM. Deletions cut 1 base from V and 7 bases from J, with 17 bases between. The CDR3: CASSLFTGIRANEQFF. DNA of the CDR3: TGTGCCAGCAGTTTATTTACGGGGATCCGGGCGAATGAGCAGTTCTTC.

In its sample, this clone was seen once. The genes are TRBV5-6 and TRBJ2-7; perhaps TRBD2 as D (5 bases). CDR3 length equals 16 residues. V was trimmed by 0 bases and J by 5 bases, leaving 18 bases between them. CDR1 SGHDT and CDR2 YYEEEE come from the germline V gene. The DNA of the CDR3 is TGTGCCAGCAGCTTGGCTAGCTCCCGGGTGATTAACGAGCAGTACTTC. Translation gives CASSLASSRVINEQYF.

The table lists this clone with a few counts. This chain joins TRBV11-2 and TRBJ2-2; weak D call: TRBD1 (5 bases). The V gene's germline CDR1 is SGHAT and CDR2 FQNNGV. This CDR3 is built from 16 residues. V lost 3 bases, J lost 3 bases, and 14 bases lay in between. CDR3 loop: CASSFLIGADTGELFF. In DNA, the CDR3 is TGTGCCAGCAGCTTTCTGATAGGGGCCGACACCGGGGAGCTGTTTTTT.

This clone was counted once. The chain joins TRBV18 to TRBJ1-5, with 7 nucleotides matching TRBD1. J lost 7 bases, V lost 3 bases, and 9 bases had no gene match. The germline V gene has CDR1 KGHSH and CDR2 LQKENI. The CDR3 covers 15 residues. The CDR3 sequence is CASSPSQGEEQPQHF. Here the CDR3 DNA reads TGTGCCAGCTCACCTTCGCAGGGGGAAGAACAGCCCCAGCATTTT.

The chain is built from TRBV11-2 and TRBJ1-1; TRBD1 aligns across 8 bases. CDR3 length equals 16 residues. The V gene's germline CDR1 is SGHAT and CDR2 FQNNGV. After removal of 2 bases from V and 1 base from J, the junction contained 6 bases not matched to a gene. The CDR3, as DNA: TGTGCCAGCAGCTTATGGCCCGGGACAGGGAACACTGAAGCTTTCTTT. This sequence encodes CASSLWPGTGNTEAFF.

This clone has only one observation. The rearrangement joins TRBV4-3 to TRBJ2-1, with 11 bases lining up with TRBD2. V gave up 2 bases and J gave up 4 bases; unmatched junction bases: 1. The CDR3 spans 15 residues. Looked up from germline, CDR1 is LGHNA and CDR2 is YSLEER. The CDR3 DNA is TGCGCCAGCAGCCAAAGACTAGCGGGATACAATGAGCAGTTCTTC. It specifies CASSQRLAGYNEQFF.

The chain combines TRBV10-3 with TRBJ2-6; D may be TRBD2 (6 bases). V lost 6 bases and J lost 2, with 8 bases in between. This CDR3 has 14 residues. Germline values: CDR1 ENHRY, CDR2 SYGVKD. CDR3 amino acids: CAIREGPGANVLTF. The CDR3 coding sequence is TGTGCCATCAGGGAGGGACCTGGGGCCAACGTCCTGACTTTC.

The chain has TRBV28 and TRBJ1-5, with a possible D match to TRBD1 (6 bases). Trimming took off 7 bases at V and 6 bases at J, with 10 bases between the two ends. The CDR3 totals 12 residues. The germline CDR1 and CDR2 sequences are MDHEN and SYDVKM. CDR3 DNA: TGTGCCAGCACCGGGACAATTCAGCCCCAGCATTTT. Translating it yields CASTGTIQPQHF.

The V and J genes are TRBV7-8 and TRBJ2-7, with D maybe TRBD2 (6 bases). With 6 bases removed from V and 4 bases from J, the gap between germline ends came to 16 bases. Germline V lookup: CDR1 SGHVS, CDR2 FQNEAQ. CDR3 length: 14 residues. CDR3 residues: CASSSGTDGYEQYF. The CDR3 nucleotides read TGTGCCAGCAGTTCCGGGACTGACGGTTACGAGCAGTACTTC. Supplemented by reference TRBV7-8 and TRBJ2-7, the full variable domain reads GAGVSQSPRYKVAKRGQDVALRCDPISGHVSLFWYQQALGQGPEFLTYFQNEAQLDKSGLPSDRFFAERPEGSVSTLKIQRTQQEDSAVYLCASSSGTDGYEQYFGPGTRLTVT.

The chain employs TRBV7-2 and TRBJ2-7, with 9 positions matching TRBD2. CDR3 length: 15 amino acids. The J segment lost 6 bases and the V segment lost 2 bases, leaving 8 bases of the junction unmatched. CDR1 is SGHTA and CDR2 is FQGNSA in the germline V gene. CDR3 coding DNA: TGTGCCAGCAGCTTACATAGCGGGAGACGGGGCGAGCAGTACTTC. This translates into CASSLHSGRRGEQYF.